Detailed here is one T cell receptor (beta chain). Its antigen is not identified. The data were taken from a study of cytomegalovirus exposure and HLA in healthy donors. Findings and limits, study-wide: There was a cluster of highly shared sequence variants that was likely a sequencing artifact.

The PCR used 60 Vbeta and 13 Jbeta primers. Using immunoSEQ multiplex PCR, the repertoire was profiled, and TCRdb retains in-frame clones only, with some absent. The table has 150,000 or so clones, over 65% seen once. Germline-derived CDR1 and CDR2 are SNHLY and FYNNEI. This CDR3 has 15 residues. V gave up 11 bases and J gave up 0 bases, with 16 bases separating them. The sequence was obtained from a man between 35 and 55 years old in good health and CMV-seropositive. The sample taken for sequencing was PBMCs. The chain carries TRBV2 and TRBJ1-4, with D possibly being TRBD1 (6 bases). The CDR3 DNA reads TGTGCCGGCCGACCGGGGGGCGCAACTAATGAAAAACTGTTTTTT. Translated: CAGRPGGATNEKLFF.